The clone carrying this T cell receptor beta chain was seen only once. Its antigen is undetermined. TCRdb keeps only in-frame clones here, not all; method: immunoSEQ multiplex PCR. This table holds about 15,000 clones, roughly nine tenths found once. This CDR3 comprises 15 residues. V lost 5 bases and J 0 bases, leaving 11 bases between the germline ends. CDR1 LNHNV and CDR2 YYDKDF come from the germline V gene (reference sequence). The time point is: baseline, week 1 (first vaccination visit). This sample's treatment: pre-vaccination baseline after standard-of-care therapy. Each astrocytoma in the donors was new, WHO grade 3 or 4, IDH1-mutant and ATRX-lost. The sample comes from a study of a mutant IDH1 vaccine in newly diagnosed glioma. Study-wide context: An approximately 62% male, around 38% female split and a mean age of about 43 years characterized treated patients.

The study's findings and limits: Pseudoprogression appeared independent of alterations in top peripheral clonotypes.

The V call is TRBV15, the J call TRBJ1-3, with D perhaps matching TRBD1 (6 bases). This clonotype originated in a woman aged 40 to 49 with glioma. Some clones in this sample may be carry-over from other donors' samples. The material was PBMCs, obtained from a glioma patient treated with radiotherapy, temozolomide or both. DNA of the CDR3: TGTGCCACCAGCCGAAAACAGGGCTCTGGAAACACCATATATTTT. This encodes CATSRKQGSGNTIYF.